This is a list of T cell receptor beta chains from one sample in a study of T cells in Graves' hyperthyroidism and ophthalmopathy. TCRdb called the multiplex PCR reads again in MiXCR, with one record for every CDR3 protein. The data contain more than 600,000 distinct CDR3 sequences, about a sixth of them singletons. The sequencing input was blood. The receptor set was obtained from a man aged 18 to 30 with Graves' hyperthyroidism. Both conserved end residues are part of each CDR3. The D gene is left open where the match is weak. Size is stated for part of the rows, as once, few or many counts, or as a class when the clone is expanded.

d_gene	abundance	v_gene	j_gene	CDR3nt	CDR3aa
NA	NA	TRBV6-2/TRBV6-3	TRBJ1-1	TGTGCCAGCACAAAAGAGGCGGGGGCCGTTGAAGCTTTCTTT	CASTKEAGAVEAFF
TRBD1	many	TRBV30	TRBJ1-6	TGTGCCTGGACAATAGCAGGGGGCTTTTCACCCCTCCACTTT	CAWTIAGGFSPLHF
NA	NA	TRBV12-3/TRBV12-4	TRBJ1-5	TGTGCCAGCAGACGGTACGGTCAGCCCCAGCATTTT	CASRRYGQPQHF
NA	many	TRBV6-2/TRBV6-3	TRBJ2-7	TGTGCCAGCAGTTACTCAGGGGGGAAGAACGAGCAGTACTTC	CASSYSGGKNEQYF
TRBD1	NA	TRBV28	TRBJ2-3	TGTGCCAGCAGTTTTATGACAGGGCGCACAGATACGCAGTATTTT	CASSFMTGRTDTQYF
TRBD2	many	TRBV28	TRBJ2-7	TGTGCCAGCAGTTTAAACCCCGGGGGGTACGAGCAGTACTTC	CASSLNPGGYEQYF
NA	NA	TRBV3-1	TRBJ1-4	TGTGCCAGCAGCTTAGGCACCTTCGCAACTAATGAAAAACTGTTTTTT	CASSLGTFATNEKLFF
NA	NA	TRBV14	TRBJ2-1	TGTGCCAGCAGCCAAGATGGGGGAGTAAGGCGGGATGAGCAGTTCTTC	CASSQDGGVRRDEQFF
NA	many	TRBV6-2/TRBV6-3	TRBJ2-7	TGTGCCAGCAGCTCCGAAACAGAACTCCTCTACGAGCAGTACTTC	CASSSETELLYEQYF
NA	many	TRBV7-3	TRBJ2-3	TGCGCCAGCAGCTTTGCTAGCACAGATACGCAGTATTTT	CASSFASTDTQYF
NA	many	TRBV27	TRBJ2-5	TGTGCCAGCAGTTTCACGGCAGCGTTTCAAGAGACCCAGTACTTC	CASSFTAAFQETQYF
NA	few	TRBV20-1	TRBJ2-6	TGCAGTGCTAGAGCGGGGCACTCTGGGGCCAACGTCCTGACTTTC	CSARAGHSGANVLTF
TRBD2	few	TRBV3-1	TRBJ2-7	TGTGCCAGCAGCCAAGTGGGACTAGCCGGCGAGCAGTACTTC	CASSQVGLAGEQYF
TRBD1	NA	TRBV18	TRBJ1-2	TGTGCCAGCTCACCACAACAGGGGAGCTATGGCTACACCTTC	CASSPQQGSYGYTF
TRBD1	NA	TRBV20-1	TRBJ2-6	TGCAGTGCTAGAGTCCGGGACAGGGTGAGCTCTGGGGCCAACGTCCTGACTTTC	CSARVRDRVSSGANVLTF
NA	many	TRBV5-5	TRBJ2-7	TGTGCCAGCAGCGCGGGCGTTGGCTACGAGCAGTACTTC	CASSAGVGYEQYF